These 29 T cell receptor beta chains came from one sample sequenced in a study of T cells in Graves' hyperthyroidism and ophthalmopathy. RNA transcripts were the template for amplifying TCR beta CDR3 regions. The HTBI primer set served for first-round RT-PCR of the TCR CDR3. TCRdb redid the calling of the multiplex PCR reads with MiXCR, one entry per CDR3 protein. The sample has 350,000 or so distinct CDR3 sequences, about a sixth seen once. Input material: blood. These receptors were taken from a woman aged 25 to 39 with Graves' hyperthyroidism that later progressed to Graves' ophthalmopathy.

This chain joins TRBV5-1 and TRBJ1-4; D is possibly TRBD1 (5 bases). The germline V gene encodes CDR1 SGHRS and CDR2 YFSETQ. V was trimmed by 2 bases and J by 4 bases, leaving 12 bases between them. The CDR3 contains 15 residues. CDR3 region: CASSFSRQLNEKLFF. In DNA form, the CDR3 reads TGCGCCAGCAGCTTCTCTCGACAGCTTAATGAAAAACTGTTTTTT.

CDR3 sequence (DNA): TGTGCCAGCAGCTTAGTGAAGGAGGACAGGGTCTATGGCTACACCTTC. Its translation: CASSLVKEDRVYGYTF. The chain combines TRBV11-3 with TRBJ1-2, with 8 nucleotides matching TRBD1. The CDR3 spans 16 residues. From germline, CDR1 is SGHNT and CDR2 YENEEA. Germline trimming cut 1 base from V and 4 bases from J; bases unmatched to any gene: 8. Based on the CDR3 plus reference TRBV11-3 and TRBJ1-2, the full variable domain is EAGVVQSPRYKIIEKKQPVAFWCNPISGHNTLYWYLQNLGQGPELLIRYENEEAVDDSQLPKDRFSAERLKGVDSTLKIQPAELGDSAVYLCASSLVKEDRVYGYTFGSGTRLTVV.

This clonotype was detected a few times. The chain recombines TRBV7-9 with TRBJ1-1; TRBD1 might be the D (5 bases). Trimming removed 3 bases at V and 3 bases at J, with 8 bases between. Germline V gene lookup returns CDR1 SEHNR and CDR2 FQNEAQ (reference sequence). This CDR3 has 13 amino acids. CDR3 nucleotides: TGTGCCAGCAGCTTTGGGGGAGACACTGAAGCTTTCTTT. Protein: CASSFGGDTEAFF.

This clonotype occurred a few times. This chain uses TRBV3-1 with TRBJ2-7; D is unclear. The CDR3 has 17 amino acids. Trimming removed 0 bases at V and 3 bases at J, with 18 bases between. Germline CDR1 and CDR2: LGHDT and YNNKEL (reference sequence). The CDR3 DNA is TGTGCCAGCAGCCAAGATCCCCGTAATAAGGGTCTCTACGAGCAGTACTTC. Protein sequence: CASSQDPRNKGLYEQYF.

This clonotype was seen at least ten times. The chain joins TRBV2 to TRBJ2-2; 9 positions agree with TRBD1. The CDR3 is 16 amino acids. V shed 6 bases, J shed 1 base, and the junction held 6 bases outside the gene matches. In germline, CDR1 is SNHLY, CDR2 FYNNEI. CDR3 in DNA: TGTGCCAGCAGCTGGGACAGGGATGGGAACACCGGGGAGCTGTTTTTT. Its protein is CASSWDRDGNTGELFF.

The chain combines TRBV27 with TRBJ2-2, with TRBD1 matching 8 bases. This CDR3 has 15 residues. V gave up 5 bases and J gave up 1 base; unmatched junction bases: 3. Germline V gene data show CDR1 as MNHEY and CDR2 as SMNVEV (reference sequence). Here the CDR3 reads CASSAGGLNTGELFF. Written as DNA, the CDR3 is TGTGCCAGCAGTGCAGGGGGCCTGAACACCGGGGAGCTGTTTTTT.

This clonotype was seen only a few times. The chain is built from TRBV2 and TRBJ1-1, with 10 bases aligning to TRBD1. J gave up 4 bases and V 7 bases, and 6 bases lay outside the gene matches. The CDR3 extends over 14 amino acids. The germline gives CDR1 SNHLY, CDR2 FYNNEI. CDR3 in DNA: TGTGCCAGCAACGACAGGGGGCGGCGCACTGAAGCTTTCTTT. As protein: CASNDRGRRTEAFF.

This clonotype was counted at least ten times. In DNA form, the CDR3 reads TGTGCCAGCAGTTCAATCACAGGGGCCCACACTGAAGCTTTCTTT. Residues: CASSSITGAHTEAFF. J is TRBJ1-1 and V is TRBV12-3 or TRBV12-4; 7 bases align to TRBD1. CDR3 length equals 15 residues. V shed 4 bases, J shed 3 bases, and the junction held 8 bases outside the gene matches.

This clonotype turned up a few times. The genes are TRBV4-1 and TRBJ2-1, with D unclear. Germline V lookup: CDR1 MGHRA, CDR2 YSYEKL. This CDR3 is built from 15 residues. V was clipped by 4 bases and J by 3 bases, with 13 bases between them. The CDR3 coding sequence is TGCGCCAGCAGCCCGCTAAACGTTAACTACAATGAGCAGTTCTTC. Translation gives CASSPLNVNYNEQFF.

CDR3 region: CSARDRGTPLNEQFF. The CDR3, as DNA: TGCAGTGCTAGAGATCGCGGGACGCCATTGAATGAGCAGTTCTTC. The chain couples TRBV20-1 to TRBJ2-1, with a possible D match to TRBD2 (6 bases). The CDR3 has 15 amino acids. V was clipped by 0 bases and J by 7 bases, with 16 bases between them. Per germline, CDR1 DFQATT and CDR2 SNEGSKA (reference sequence).

This clonotype was picked up many times. The gene calls are TRBV28 and TRBJ1-2; 7 bases map to TRBD1. In germline, CDR1 is MDHEN, CDR2 SYDVKM. After removal of 4 bases from V and 4 bases from J, the junction contained 6 bases not matched to a gene. The length of the CDR3 is 14 residues. The CDR3 sequence: CASSSRQGSYGYTF. In DNA, the CDR3 is TGTGCCAGCAGTTCCCGACAGGGTTCCTATGGCTACACCTTC.

The sample holds many counts of this clonotype. This sequence joins TRBV5-1 and TRBJ2-7; 9 nucleotides match TRBD1. Germline CDR1 is SGHRS and CDR2 is YFSETQ. The length of the CDR3 is 13 residues. J gave up 3 bases and V 4 bases, and 2 bases lay outside the gene matches. The CDR3 sequence is CASSRQGDYEQYF. The CDR3, as DNA: TGCGCCAGCAGCCGACAGGGGGACTACGAGCAGTACTTC.

The chain carries TRBV25-1 and TRBJ2-7; TRBD2 agrees at 11 bases. Germline trimming cut 3 bases from V and 2 bases from J; bases unmatched to any gene: 6. The germline V gene has CDR1 MGHDK and CDR2 SYGVNS. This CDR3 is 16 amino acids long. The CDR3 DNA reads TGTGCCAGCAGTGAGACTAGCGGGATATCCACCTACGAGCAGTACTTC. Translation gives CASSETSGISTYEQYF.

This clonotype was detected ten times or more. CDR3 amino acids: CASSERLAYNEQFF. DNA of the CDR3: TGTGCCAGCAGTGAACGCCTAGCTTACAATGAGCAGTTCTTC. The chain combines TRBV25-1 with TRBJ2-1; perhaps TRBD2 as D (5 bases). Germline V gene data show CDR1 as MGHDK and CDR2 as SYGVNS. The CDR3 consists of 14 residues. Deletions cut 2 bases from V and 4 bases from J, with 9 bases between.

The chain employs TRBV7-9 and TRBJ1-6, with D perhaps TRBD1 (5 bases). This CDR3 spans 15 amino acids. Trimming pared 5 bases from V and 6 bases from J, leaving 14 bases between. Germline CDR1 SEHNR, CDR2 FQNEAQ (reference sequence). The CDR3 here is CASSSQGVSNSPLHF. CDR3 DNA sequence: TGTGCCAGCAGCAGCCAAGGGGTTTCTAATTCACCCCTCCACTTT.

The chain recombines TRBV7-9 with TRBJ1-1; no clear D gene. The germline CDR1 and CDR2 sequences are SEHNR and FQNEAQ (reference sequence). CDR3 length: 16 residues. V lost 2 bases to trimming and J lost 2 bases, with 15 bases between them. CDR3 in amino acids: CASSLIGSGLNTEAFF. Here the CDR3 DNA reads TGTGCCAGCAGCTTAATAGGGTCCGGGCTTAACACTGAAGCTTTCTTT.

This clonotype was counted ten times or more. The chain has TRBV12-5 and TRBJ1-2; the D gene is possibly TRBD1 (6 bases). The V and J ends lost 1 base and 9 bases respectively, with 18 bases between them. The germline gives CDR1 LGHNT, CDR2 FRNRAP. CDR3 length: 15 amino acids. The CDR3 region has the DNA TGTGCTAGTGGTTTGGCTGGCCCACAGGGTTCAAGCTACACCTTC. Its translation is CASGLAGPQGSSYTF.

This clonotype was recorded at least ten times. The chain is built from TRBV20-1 and TRBJ2-7, with 7 bases aligning to TRBD1. The germline V gene has CDR1 DFQATT and CDR2 SNEGSKA (reference sequence). The CDR3 runs to 20 residues. After removal of 0 bases from V and 3 bases from J, the junction contained 23 bases not matched to a gene. The CDR3 DNA reads as TGCAGTGCTAGAGATCCCCAGGGCCGAAACAGGGGTGGGAACCTCTACGAGCAGTACTTC. Its translation: CSARDPQGRNRGGNLYEQYF.

This clonotype was observed many times. This chain links TRBV7-9 with TRBJ2-1, with D uncertain. Germline loops: CDR1 SEHNR, CDR2 FQNEAQ (reference sequence). Trimming stripped 2 bases from V and 4 bases from J, with 9 bases between. The CDR3 is made up of 14 amino acids. The CDR3 DNA reads TGTGCCAGCAGCTTACGTGGCCGATACAATGAGCAGTTCTTC. Encoded protein: CASSLRGRYNEQFF.

This clonotype was found a few times. This chain links TRBV27 with TRBJ2-7; possible D gene TRBD1, 6 bases. This CDR3 contains 13 residues. Germline CDR1 MNHEY, CDR2 SMNVEV (reference sequence). Trimming took 6 bases from V and 2 from J, leaving 11 bases between them. Here the CDR3 DNA reads TGTGCCAGCAGCGCGACAGGAACCTACGAGCAGTACTTC. Amino acid sequence: CASSATGTYEQYF.

J is TRBJ1-3 and V is TRBV4-1; no definite D call. The CDR3 extends over 15 amino acids. Germline V gene sequence: CDR1 MGHRA, CDR2 YSYEKL. V was cut by 1 base and J by 0 bases, with 7 bases left in between. CDR3 bases: TGCGCCAGCAGCCAAGTCATGAGCTCTGGAAACACCATATATTTT. Translation: CASSQVMSSGNTIYF.

Ten or more counts support this clonotype. This CDR3 reads CASSLMYKGAKNIQYF. CDR3 DNA sequence: TGTGCCAGCAGCTTGATGTATAAGGGGGCCAAAAACATTCAGTACTTC. This chain uses TRBV5-4 with TRBJ2-4, with D possibly matching TRBD1 (5 bases). V shed 1 base and J shed 1 base, with 12 bases lying between them. Germline CDR1 and CDR2: SGHNT and YYREEE (reference sequence). CDR3 length: 16 amino acids.

This clonotype showed up just a few times. This chain uses TRBV7-9 with TRBJ1-2; TRBD1 is a possible D gene (6 bases). The germline V and J ends were trimmed by 5 bases and 4 bases, with 20 bases remaining between them. CDR1 is SEHNR and CDR2 is FQNEAQ in the germline V gene (reference sequence). The CDR3 sequence is 16 residues long. Here the CDR3 reads CASSLSGTDRLYGYTF. The CDR3 DNA sequence: TGTGCCAGCAGCCTCTCGGGTACCGACAGGCTCTATGGCTACACCTTC.

The chain is built from TRBV5-5 and TRBJ2-7; D is undetermined. Germline CDR1 SGHKS, CDR2 YYEKEE (reference sequence). The CDR3 has 14 residues. Trimming left V 2 bases short and J 0 bases short, with 9 bases between. CDR3 in amino acids: CASSFNKASYEQYF. CDR3 nucleotide sequence: TGTGCCAGCAGCTTTAACAAGGCCTCCTACGAGCAGTACTTC.

This clonotype occurred a few times. CDR3 region: CASSSVGGVDTGELFF. In DNA, the CDR3 is TGTGCCAGCAGCTCTGTGGGCGGGGTAGACACCGGGGAGCTGTTTTTT. The chain uses TRBV7-6 and TRBJ2-2; a weak D match, TRBD2 (6 bases). Trimming removed 4 bases at V and 3 bases at J, with 15 bases between. Germline values: CDR1 SGHVS, CDR2 FNYEAQ. The CDR3 runs to 16 residues.

The CDR3 reads CASSLEVGTLVKAFF. DNA for the CDR3: TGTGCCAGCAGCTTAGAAGTAGGAACACTCGTAAAAGCTTTCTTT. This chain joins TRBV7-8 and TRBJ1-1; D is undetermined. V lost 1 base and J 9 bases, leaving 18 bases between the germline ends. Germline V gene sequence: CDR1 SGHVS, CDR2 FQNEAQ. CDR3 size: 15 residues.

This clonotype has ten or more counts. This sequence joins TRBV5-1 and TRBJ2-1; 8 nucleotides line up with TRBD2. Germline CDR1 SGHRS, CDR2 YFSETQ. The CDR3 is 16 amino acids. The V gene end was trimmed by 5 bases and the J gene end by 4 bases; junction bases not matched to a gene: 11. The CDR3 DNA reads as TGCGCCAGCAGAGCAGGTGCGGGAGGACTATACAATGAGCAGTTCTTC. Its translation: CASRAGAGGLYNEQFF.

The chain employs TRBV20-1 and TRBJ1-1, with 7 bases aligning to TRBD1. With 3 bases clipped from V and 5 bases from J, the junction kept 6 bases outside the gene matches. The CDR3 covers 13 residues. Germline V gene data show CDR1 as DFQATT and CDR2 as SNEGSKA (reference sequence). The CDR3 DNA reads TGCAGTGCTAGGGCAGGGGGTAAGACTGAAGCTTTCTTT. Its translation: CSARAGGKTEAFF.

The chain has TRBV2 and TRBJ2-1; tentatively, D is TRBD1 (5 bases). The CDR3 is 15 amino acids. Germline loops: CDR1 SNHLY, CDR2 FYNNEI. Trimming cost V 4 bases and J 4 bases, with 14 bases left between them. Here the CDR3 reads CASSAVQAGYNEQFF. CDR3 coding DNA: TGTGCCAGCAGTGCGGTACAGGCAGGGTACAATGAGCAGTTCTTC.